Following are 14 T cell receptor beta chains from one sample sequenced in a study of control samples from healthy donors and cancer patients. The method was immunoSEQ multiplex PCR; TCRdb's version includes in-frame clones alone and lacks a portion of them. The sample lists about 55,000 clones, nearly 90% occurring once. The sample comprised blood. The receptor source for this set is a man in his forties or fifties in good health.

This clone was seen more than once but under ten times. This chain uses TRBV28 with TRBJ2-1; D is undetermined. The CDR3 runs to 15 residues. The V gene lost 3 bases and the J gene lost 2 bases, with 11 bases spanning the gap. Germline CDR1 is MDHEN and CDR2 is SYDVKM. The CDR3 sequence: CASSFLLTAYNEQFF. The CDR3 DNA follows: TGTGCCAGCAGTTTCCTACTAACTGCCTACAATGAGCAGTTCTTC.

The J gene is TRBJ1-6, the V gene TRBV28; maybe TRBD1 (6 bases). Germline V gene lookup returns CDR1 MDHEN and CDR2 SYDVKM. The V gene lost 1 base and the J gene lost 9 bases, with 13 bases spanning the gap. The CDR3 contains 15 residues. The chain's CDR3 is CASSLFSGEGSPLHF. CDR3 sequence (DNA): TGTGCCAGCAGTTTATTCTCAGGGGAGGGTTCACCCCTCCACTTT. The full variable domain, completed using reference TRBV28 and TRBJ1-6, is DVKVTQSSRYLVKRTGEKVFLECVQDMDHENMFWYRQDPGLGLRLIYFSYDVKMKEKGDIPEGYSVSREKKERFSLILESASTNQTSMYLCASSLFSGEGSPLHFGNGTRLTVT.

The chain joins TRBV24-1 to TRBJ2-1, with 13 bases aligning to TRBD2. Germline-derived CDR1 and CDR2 are KGHDR and SFDVKD. The CDR3 covers 18 residues. J lost 3 bases, V lost 2 bases, and 6 bases had no gene match. The chain's CDR3 is CATSDSGLAGALYNEQFF. CDR3 in DNA: TGTGCCACCAGTGATTCCGGACTAGCGGGAGCCCTCTACAATGAGCAGTTCTTC.

The V and J genes are TRBV7-2 and TRBJ2-7, with 8 nucleotides matching TRBD1. This CDR3 region has 14 residues. V dropped 6 bases and J dropped 0; count of bases not matched to a gene: 4. The germline V gene has CDR1 SGHTA and CDR2 FQGNSA. The CDR3 protein is CASRSGTGSYEQYF. CDR3 coding DNA: TGTGCCAGCAGATCCGGGACAGGCTCCTACGAGCAGTACTTC.

This clone was observed a few times. J is TRBJ2-1 and V is TRBV12-3 or TRBV12-4; TRBD1 or TRBD2 may be the D gene (5 bases each). The CDR3 loop spans 11 amino acids. Trimming removed 4 bases from V and 7 bases from J, with 5 bases in between. The CDR3 DNA reads as TGTGCCAGCAGTTGGGGGAATGAGCAGTTCTTC. Its translation: CASSWGNEQFF.

The genes are TRBV5-1 and TRBJ1-3, with a tentative D call TRBD1 (5 bases). Germline loops: CDR1 SGHRS, CDR2 YFSETQ. V gave up 4 bases and J gave up 3 bases, with 11 bases separating them. The CDR3 loop spans 14 amino acids. Here the CDR3 reads CASSTGTDGNTIYF. The CDR3 region has the DNA TGCGCCAGCAGCACCGGGACGGATGGAAACACCATATATTTT.

The chain combines TRBV28 with TRBJ2-1, with 7 bases that match TRBD2. V dropped 4 bases and J dropped 9; count of bases not matched to a gene: 18. CDR3 length equals 17 residues. Germline CDR1 is MDHEN and CDR2 is SYDVKM. The CDR3 is CASSSPWGGSQYVEQFF. The CDR3 DNA reads as TGTGCCAGCAGTTCCCCCTGGGGCGGGAGTCAATACGTTGAGCAGTTCTTC.

This chain connects TRBV7-6 to TRBJ2-3; 13 nucleotides match TRBD2. Per germline, CDR1 SGHVS and CDR2 FNYEAQ. The CDR3 sequence is 18 residues long. V lost 6 bases to trimming and J lost 2 bases; unmatched junction nucleotides: 11. In DNA, the CDR3 is TGTGCCAGCAGTCAACTAGCGGGAGGGCCCAGTTACACAGATACGCAGTATTTT. Residues: CASSQLAGGPSYTDTQYF.

The chain has TRBV2 and TRBJ2-1, with 7 bases matching TRBD2. The V gene's germline CDR1 is SNHLY and CDR2 FYNNEI. The CDR3 consists of 14 residues. Trimming at V came to 2 bases and at J to 3 bases, leaving 1 base not matched to a gene. DNA for the CDR3: TGTGCCAGCAGTGAAACTAGCGACTACAATGAGCAGTTCTTC. This sequence encodes CASSETSDYNEQFF.

A word on this clone: Other nucleotide sequences from this sample produce the same CDR3. The V call is TRBV9, the J call TRBJ1-5; D gene unclear. This CDR3 region has 14 residues. Trimming removed 0 bases from V and 5 bases from J, with 9 bases in between. CDR1 is SGDLS, CDR2 YYNGEE, per germline. This chain's CDR3 is CASSVDPADQPQHF. In DNA, the CDR3 is TGTGCCAGCAGCGTAGACCCGGCGGATCAGCCCCAGCATTTT.

The CDR3 loop is CASSPPLEDVHFNEQFF. For the CDR3, the DNA is TGTGCCAGCTCACCACCCCTTGAGGACGTACACTTCAATGAGCAGTTCTTC. This chain links TRBV18 with TRBJ2-1, with D unresolved. In germline, CDR1 is KGHSH, CDR2 LQKENI. V lost 0 bases and J 6 bases, leaving 18 bases between the germline ends. This CDR3 spans 17 amino acids.

The chain combines TRBV6-5 with TRBJ2-7; 9 nucleotides align to TRBD2. This CDR3 region has 15 residues. Germline trimming cut 0 bases from V and 4 bases from J; bases unmatched to any gene: 4. CDR1 is MNHEY, CDR2 SVGAGI, per germline. The CDR3 nucleotides read TGTGCCAGCAGTTACTCTAGCGGGAGTTGGTACGAGCAGTACTTC. It is translated as CASSYSSGSWYEQYF.

The chain recombines TRBV4-2 with TRBJ1-2; 7 positions match TRBD1. Germline CDR1 reads LGHNA; CDR2 reads YNFKEQ. This CDR3 has 19 amino acids. The junction had 15 bases not matched to a gene; V was cut back by 0 bases and J by 2 bases. The CDR3 DNA follows: TGTGCCAGCAGCCAAGAAGTGACAGGGACGTATGGTGAGAACTATGGCTACACCTTC. Protein sequence: CASSQEVTGTYGENYGYTF.

The chain links TRBV9 to TRBJ2-7; tentatively, D is TRBD1 or TRBD2 (7 bases each). V lost 3 bases and J 5 bases, leaving 15 bases between the germline ends. Per the germline V gene, CDR1 is SGDLS and CDR2 is YYNGEE. The CDR3 has 14 residues. The CDR3 spells CASSEGGGWNEQYF. The CDR3 DNA is TGTGCCAGCAGCGAGGGAGGGGGCTGGAACGAGCAGTACTTC.